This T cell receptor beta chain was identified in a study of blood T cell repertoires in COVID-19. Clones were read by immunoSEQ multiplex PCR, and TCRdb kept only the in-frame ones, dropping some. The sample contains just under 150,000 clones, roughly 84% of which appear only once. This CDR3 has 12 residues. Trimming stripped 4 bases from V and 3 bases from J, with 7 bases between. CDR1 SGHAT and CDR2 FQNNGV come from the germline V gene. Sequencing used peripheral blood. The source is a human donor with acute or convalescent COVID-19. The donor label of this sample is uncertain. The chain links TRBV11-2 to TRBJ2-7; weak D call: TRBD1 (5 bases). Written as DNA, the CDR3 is TGTGCCAGCAGCTCGACAGACTACGAGCAGTACTTC. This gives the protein CASSSTDYEQYF. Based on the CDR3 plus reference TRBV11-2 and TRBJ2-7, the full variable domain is EAGVAQSPRYKIIEKRQSVAFWCNPISGHATLYWYQQILGQGPKLLIQFQNNGVVDDSQLPKDRFSAERLKGVDSTLKIQPAKLEDSAVYLCASSSTDYEQYFGPGTRLTVT.